This TCR beta chain was sequenced in a study of T cell repertoires in cytomegalovirus infection. Study summary: Based on public TCR beta signatures, there were indications of CMV infection and of a matching HLA type.

This clonotype appeared a few times. Its specificity is unknown. TCRdb re-derived calls from the reads in MiXCR, one entry per CDR3 protein. Here the sample spans about 260,000 distinct CDR3 sequences, over 8% being singletons. Study results and caveats: CMV-specific TCR beta clonotypes restricted by HLA-C dominated the ex vivo response.

V lost 5 bases and J lost 7; bases outside the gene matches: 6. CDR3 length equals 13 residues. This chain connects TRBV12-3 or TRBV12-4 to TRBJ2-7; 9 positions agree with TRBD2. The receptor was isolated from a human donor in good health (CMV status not recorded). Some clones in this sample may be carry-over from other donors' samples. Sequencing was performed on PBMCs. The CDR3 here is CASSNSGGREQYF. CDR3 sequence (DNA): TGTGCCAGCAGTAATAGCGGGGGAAGAGAGCAGTACTTC.